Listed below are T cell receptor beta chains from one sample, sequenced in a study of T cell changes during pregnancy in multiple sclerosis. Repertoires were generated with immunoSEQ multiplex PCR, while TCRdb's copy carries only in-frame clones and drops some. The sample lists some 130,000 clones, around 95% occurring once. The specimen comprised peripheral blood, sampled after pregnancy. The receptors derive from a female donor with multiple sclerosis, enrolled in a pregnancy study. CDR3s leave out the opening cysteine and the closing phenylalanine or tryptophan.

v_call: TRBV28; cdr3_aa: ASSFPPPGPYEQY
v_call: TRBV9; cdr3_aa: ASSPTLEQQF
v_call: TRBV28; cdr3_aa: ASSLETSGRVNEQF
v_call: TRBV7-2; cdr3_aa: ASSYIGRVYEQY
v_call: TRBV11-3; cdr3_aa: ASSLGEAGVPGELF
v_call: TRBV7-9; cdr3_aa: ASSPGGIISYEQY
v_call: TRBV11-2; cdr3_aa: ASSLPTGGARIYEQY
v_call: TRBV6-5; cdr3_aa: ASRLAGGPNEQF
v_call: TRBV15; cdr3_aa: ATRGDFPYEQY
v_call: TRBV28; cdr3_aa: ASRERGGSYEQY
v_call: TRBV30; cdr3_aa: AWSQGGRGTRMYVEQF
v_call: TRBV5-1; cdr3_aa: ASSSGLAGDRDTQY
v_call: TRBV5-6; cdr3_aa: ASSPAGAEQY
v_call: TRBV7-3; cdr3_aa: ASSPGAGGINEAF
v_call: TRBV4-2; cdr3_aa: ASSQDQRGDNGYT
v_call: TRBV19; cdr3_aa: ASSPYSSGNTIY
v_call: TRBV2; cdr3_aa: ASPTRPPGLAGQETQY
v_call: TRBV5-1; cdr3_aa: ASSFTGGSYEQY
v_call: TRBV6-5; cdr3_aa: ASSYGVRAYEQY
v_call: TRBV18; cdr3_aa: ASSPPGPQRY
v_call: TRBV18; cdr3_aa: ASSTTGSNTGELF
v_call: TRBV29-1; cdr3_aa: SVGARLRQETQY
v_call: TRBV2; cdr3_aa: ASSAGRGGNEAF
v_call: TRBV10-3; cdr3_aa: AISVEGYGYT
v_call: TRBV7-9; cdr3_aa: ASSLTQGSTEAF
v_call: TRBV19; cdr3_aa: ASRSRDWDYEQY
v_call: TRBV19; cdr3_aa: ASRSDRGIHEQY
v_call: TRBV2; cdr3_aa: ASSRDSKHSGNTIY
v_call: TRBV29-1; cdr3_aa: SVAGDSYEQY
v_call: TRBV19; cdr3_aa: ASSIGSGQGFYEQY
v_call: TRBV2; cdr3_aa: ASSYARGQGSITIY
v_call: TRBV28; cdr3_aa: ASSADRAGYT
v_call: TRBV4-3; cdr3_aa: ASSQGVGTSGSNEQF
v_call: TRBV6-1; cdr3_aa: ASSVRGPSSYEQY
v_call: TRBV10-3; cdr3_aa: AISELRTGN
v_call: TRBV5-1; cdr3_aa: ASSLAWTSTGELF
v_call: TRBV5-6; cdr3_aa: ASSRWDTYNEQF
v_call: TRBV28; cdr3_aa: ASSFSSPILHQPQH
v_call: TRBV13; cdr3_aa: ASSLALLPRPPYNEQF
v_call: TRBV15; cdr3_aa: ATSRLGASSGRGPGELF
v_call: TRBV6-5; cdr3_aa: ASWGAGLYLEQY
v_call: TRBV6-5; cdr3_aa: ASSYSSGNEQY
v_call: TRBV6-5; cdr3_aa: ASRQGAFTEAF
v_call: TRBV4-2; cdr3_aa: ASSPGGVREQY
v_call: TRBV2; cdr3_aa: ASTTRAAGELF
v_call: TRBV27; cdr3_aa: ASSLSGTDTQY
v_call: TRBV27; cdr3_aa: ASSLYQGLFYNEQF
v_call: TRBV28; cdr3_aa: ASSFFSGRTSDQETQY
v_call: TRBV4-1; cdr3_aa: ASSQDAGGNQPQH
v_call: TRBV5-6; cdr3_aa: ASSLDSWAKNIQY
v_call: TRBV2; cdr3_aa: ASSEYRGSYEQY